This T cell receptor (beta chain) is from a study of response to subunit inactivated influenza vaccine. The study, taken as a whole, reports: Each seasonal flu vaccination may recruit only limited new T cells, authors suggested.

CDR3 length: 13 amino acids. Germline CDR1 DFQATT, CDR2 SNEGSKA (reference sequence). Trimming shortened V by 4 bases and J by 6 bases, and 13 bases separated the two germline ends. Only a few counts were recorded for this clonotype. Its antigen is not identified. In TCRdb, the RT-PCR reads were re-called with MiXCR into one record per CDR3 protein. The repertoire holds around 490,000 distinct CDR3 sequences, with less than 8% as singletons. The J gene is TRBJ1-5, the V gene TRBV20-1, with a possible D match to TRBD1 (6 bases). This material consisted of PBMCs from blood, taken approximately 25 months after vaccination. The source is a man between 50 and 70 years old who received an inactivated influenza vaccine. DNA of the CDR3: TGCAGTGCTACAGGGGATAGCGGTCAGCCCCAGCATTTT. Amino acids: CSATGDSGQPQHF.